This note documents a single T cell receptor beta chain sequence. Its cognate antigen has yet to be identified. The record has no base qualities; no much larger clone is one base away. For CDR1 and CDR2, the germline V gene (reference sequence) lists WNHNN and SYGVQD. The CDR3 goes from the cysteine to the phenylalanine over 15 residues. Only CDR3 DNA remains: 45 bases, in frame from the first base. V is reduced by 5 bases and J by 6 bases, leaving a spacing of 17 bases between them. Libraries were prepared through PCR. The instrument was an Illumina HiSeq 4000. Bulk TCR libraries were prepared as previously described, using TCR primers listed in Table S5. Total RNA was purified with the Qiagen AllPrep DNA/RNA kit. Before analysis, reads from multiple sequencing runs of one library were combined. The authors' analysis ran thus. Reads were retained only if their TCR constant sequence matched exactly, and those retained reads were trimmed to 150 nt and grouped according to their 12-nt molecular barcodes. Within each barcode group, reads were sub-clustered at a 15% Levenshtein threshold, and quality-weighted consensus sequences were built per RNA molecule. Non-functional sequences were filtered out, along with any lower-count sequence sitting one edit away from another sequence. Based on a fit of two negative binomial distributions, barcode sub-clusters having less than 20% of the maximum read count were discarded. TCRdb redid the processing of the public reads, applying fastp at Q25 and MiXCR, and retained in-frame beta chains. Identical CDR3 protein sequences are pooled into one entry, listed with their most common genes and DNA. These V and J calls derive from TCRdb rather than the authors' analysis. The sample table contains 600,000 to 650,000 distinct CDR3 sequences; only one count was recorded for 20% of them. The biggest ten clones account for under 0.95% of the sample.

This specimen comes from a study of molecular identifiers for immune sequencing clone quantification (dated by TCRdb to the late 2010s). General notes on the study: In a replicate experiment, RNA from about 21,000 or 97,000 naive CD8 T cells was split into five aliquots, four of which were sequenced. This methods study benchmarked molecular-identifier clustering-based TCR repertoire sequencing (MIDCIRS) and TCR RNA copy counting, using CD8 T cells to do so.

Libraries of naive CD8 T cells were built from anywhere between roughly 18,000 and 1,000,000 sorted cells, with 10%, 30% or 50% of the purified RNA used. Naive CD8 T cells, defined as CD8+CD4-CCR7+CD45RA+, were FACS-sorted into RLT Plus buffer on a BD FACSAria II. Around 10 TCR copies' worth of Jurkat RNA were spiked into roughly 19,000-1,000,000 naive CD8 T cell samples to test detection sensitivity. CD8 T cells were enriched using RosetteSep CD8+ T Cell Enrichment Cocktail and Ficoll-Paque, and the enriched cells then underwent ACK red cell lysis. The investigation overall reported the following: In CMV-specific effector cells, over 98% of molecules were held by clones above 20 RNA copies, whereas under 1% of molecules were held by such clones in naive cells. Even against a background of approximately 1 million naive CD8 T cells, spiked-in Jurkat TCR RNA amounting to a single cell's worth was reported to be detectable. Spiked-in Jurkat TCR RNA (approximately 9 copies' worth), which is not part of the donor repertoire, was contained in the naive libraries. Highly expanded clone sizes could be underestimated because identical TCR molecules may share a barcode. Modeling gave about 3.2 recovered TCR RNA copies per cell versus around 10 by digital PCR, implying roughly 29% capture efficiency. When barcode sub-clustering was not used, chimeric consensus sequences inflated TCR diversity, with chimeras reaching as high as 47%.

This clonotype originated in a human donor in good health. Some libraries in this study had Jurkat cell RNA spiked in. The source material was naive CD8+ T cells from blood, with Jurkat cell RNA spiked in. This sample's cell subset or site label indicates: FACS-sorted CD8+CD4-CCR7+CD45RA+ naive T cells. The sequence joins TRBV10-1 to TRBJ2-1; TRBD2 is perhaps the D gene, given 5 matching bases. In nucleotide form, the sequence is TGCGCCAGCAGTCTAGCCGGGATTGAATGCAATGAGCAGTTCTTC. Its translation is CASSLAGIECNEQFF.